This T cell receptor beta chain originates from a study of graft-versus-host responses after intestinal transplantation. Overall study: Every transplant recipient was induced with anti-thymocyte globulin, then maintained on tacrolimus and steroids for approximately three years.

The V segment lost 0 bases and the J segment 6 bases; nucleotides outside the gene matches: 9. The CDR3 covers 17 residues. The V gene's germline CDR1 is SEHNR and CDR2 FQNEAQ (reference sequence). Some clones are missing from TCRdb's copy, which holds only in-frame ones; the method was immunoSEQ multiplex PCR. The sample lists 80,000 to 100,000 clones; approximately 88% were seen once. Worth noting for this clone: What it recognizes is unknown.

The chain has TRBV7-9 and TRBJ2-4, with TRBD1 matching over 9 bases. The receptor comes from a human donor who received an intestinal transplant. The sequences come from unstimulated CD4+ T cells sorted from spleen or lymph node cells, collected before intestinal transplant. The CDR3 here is CASSLAGTGILGNIQYF. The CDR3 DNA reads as TGTGCCAGCAGCTTAGCCGGGACAGGGATTCTCGGAAACATTCAGTACTTC. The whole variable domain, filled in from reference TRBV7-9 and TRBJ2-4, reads DTGVSQNPRHKITKRGQNVTFRCDPISEHNRLYWYRQTLGQGPEFLTYFQNEAQLEKSRLLSDRFSAERPKGSFSTLEIQRTEQGDSAMYLCASSLAGTGILGNIQYFGAGTRLSVL.